The 6 T cell receptor beta chains below were found in one sample sequenced in a study of blood T cell repertoires in COVID-19 (TCRdb year 2020). Library preparation was by the immunoSEQ multiplex PCR assay. The table was pulled from immuneACCESS by TCRdb, which kept in-frame rearrangements only. Such tables lose some clones; where checked, under half of the loss comes from unresolved V genes, and the rest has no known cause. This sample holds tens of thousands of clones; approximately 88% were observed only once. About 3.8% of the sample goes to the ten largest clones. Specimen: peripheral blood. Every receptor here comes from a human donor in a cohort sampled during active COVID-19.

The CDR3 loop reads CATSGGQANTEAFF. CDR3 sequence (DNA): TGTGCCACCAGCGGGGGACAAGCGAACACTGAAGCTTTCTTT. V usage is TRBV15 and J usage is TRBJ1-1; perhaps TRBD1 as D (6 bases). The CDR3 consists of 14 residues. CDR1 LNHNV and CDR2 YYDKDF come from the germline V gene (reference sequence). V lost 5 bases to trimming and J lost 1 base, with 11 bases between them.

The rearrangement joins TRBV10-1 to TRBJ1-1; perhaps TRBD1 as D (5 bases). Between the trimmed V and J ends, which lost 7 bases and 5 bases, there was a span of 14 bases. The CDR3 extends over 13 amino acids. Germline V CDR1 and CDR2: WNHNN, SYGVQD (reference sequence). CDR3 in DNA: TGCGCCAGCACTCCCCAGGGTGGGACTGAAGCTTTCTTT. As protein: CASTPQGGTEAFF.

A single count supports this clone. The chain employs TRBV6-1 and TRBJ1-2; D is perhaps TRBD1 (5 bases). This CDR3 contains 13 residues. Germline CDR1 reads MNHNS; CDR2 reads SASEGT. The V gene lost 2 bases and the J gene lost 5 bases, with 9 bases spanning the gap. DNA of the CDR3: TGTGCCAGCAGTGAATCGGGGGTTTATGGCTACACCTTC. Its translation: CASSESGVYGYTF.

V is TRBV9 and J is TRBJ2-1; 7 positions match TRBD2. CDR1 SGDLS and CDR2 YYNGEE come from the germline V gene. The CDR3 covers 18 residues. J gave up 4 bases and V 6 bases, and 19 bases lay outside the gene matches. This chain's CDR3 is CASTLGGAGVSQYNEQFF. The CDR3 DNA is TGTGCCAGCACCCTAGGCGGGGCGGGAGTTTCCCAATACAATGAGCAGTTCTTC.

V usage is TRBV5-1 and J usage is TRBJ2-7; D is uncertain. V lost 4 bases to trimming and J lost 3 bases, with 8 bases between them. CDR3 length: 12 residues. The germline V gene has CDR1 SGHRS and CDR2 YFSETQ. In DNA form, the CDR3 reads TGCGCCAGCAGCCCAGATAACTACGAGCAGTACTTC. It specifies CASSPDNYEQYF.

Worth noting for this clone: This CDR3 is missing its conserved last phenylalanine or tryptophan, likely due to a read error. The DNA is omitted, as the CDR3 cannot be located on it reliably, and the CDR3 follows TCRdb's listing. This chain uses TRBV19 with TRBJ2-7; the table's D call of TRBD1 was not tested on the DNA. Germline lookup yields CDR1 LNHDA and CDR2 SQIVND (reference sequence). The CDR3 has 15 residues if both end residues are counted. CDR3 amino acids: CASSPTRDRDLVSLA.